The rows below give T cell receptor beta chains drawn from one sample of a study of blood T cell repertoires in COVID-19. The table came from immunoSEQ multiplex PCR; TCRdb's copy has only in-frame clones and leaves some out. The top ten hold less than 3.5% of the sample, which has 190,000 or so clones, roughly nine tenths seen once. Input material: peripheral blood. These receptors were taken from a young woman with active or convalescent COVID-19. The CDR3 runs from the conserved cysteine through the conserved F or W. A D gene is named only where the DNA matches it firmly. A clone size is listed for some rows: how often the clone was seen (once, few, many), or a class if it is expanded.

V: TRBV29-1; D: NA; size: NA; J: TRBJ1-1; DNA: TGCAGCGTTAGGGGGATGAACACTGAAGCTTTCTTT; CDR3: CSVRGMNTEAFF
V: TRBV24-1; D: NA; size: NA; J: TRBJ2-1; DNA: TGTGCCACCAGTGATCCTCGTCTCTTTAGCTCCTACAATGAGCAGTTCTTC; CDR3: CATSDPRLFSSYNEQFF
V: TRBV29-1; D: TRBD2; size: once; J: TRBJ2-5; DNA: TGCAGCGCCGGAGGGACTAGCGGACAAGAGACCCAGTACTTC; CDR3: CSAGGTSGQETQYF
V: TRBV6-5; D: TRBD1; size: NA; J: TRBJ1-2; DNA: TGTGCCAGCAGGACCGGGACAGGAACGCCAGGCTACACCTTC; CDR3: CASRTGTGTPGYTF
V: TRBV7-9; D: NA; size: few; J: TRBJ1-1; DNA: TGTGCCAGCAGCTTGGACATGAACACTGAAGCTTTCTTT; CDR3: CASSLDMNTEAFF
V: TRBV11-2; D: TRBD2; size: NA; J: TRBJ2-2; DNA: TGTGCCAGCAGCTCCCCGCGACTAGCGCGGAAGGGGGAGCTGTTTTTT; CDR3: CASSSPRLARKGELFF
V: TRBV11-2; D: NA; size: NA; J: TRBJ1-1; DNA: TGTGCCAGCAGCTTGGGACCAGGGGCCCTAGAAGCTTTCTTT; CDR3: CASSLGPGALEAFF
V: TRBV5-4; D: NA; size: once; J: TRBJ1-4; DNA: TGTGCCAGCAGCTACCAATCAGGGTTAGATAATGAAAAACTGTTTTTT; CDR3: CASSYQSGLDNEKLFF
V: TRBV28; D: TRBD2; size: NA; J: TRBJ2-7; DNA: TGTGCCAGCAGTCCAGTGCGGGGGGCGGGGGAGCAGTACTTC; CDR3: CASSPVRGAGEQYF
V: TRBV11-2; D: TRBD1; size: NA; J: TRBJ2-3; DNA: TGTGCCAGCAGGTACCGGGACAGGGCCACAGATACGCAGTATTTT; CDR3: CASRYRDRATDTQYF
V: TRBV7-9; D: TRBD1; size: once; J: TRBJ1-5; DNA: TGTGCCAGCAGCTTAAGGACAGGAGATAGCAATCAGCCCCAGCATTTT; CDR3: CASSLRTGDSNQPQHF
V: TRBV11-3; D: NA; size: NA; J: TRBJ2-1; DNA: TGTGCCAGCAGCTTAGGTAGGGGGGGTCGCTATGAGCAGTTCTTC; CDR3: CASSLGRGGRYEQFF
V: TRBV6-5; D: TRBD1; size: NA; J: TRBJ2-7; DNA: TGTGCCAGCAAGAACAGGGGGCAAATCTCCTACGAGCAGTACTTC; CDR3: CASKNRGQISYEQYF
V: TRBV6-4; D: TRBD2; size: NA; J: TRBJ2-3; DNA: TGTGCCAGCAGTGACTCGCGGGGGGGCACAGATACGCAGTATTTT; CDR3: CASSDSRGGTDTQYF
V: TRBV6-5; D: NA; size: NA; J: TRBJ1-6; DNA: TGTGCCAGCAGCTACGGGGGGAGAGGTTCACCCCTCCACTTT; CDR3: CASSYGGRGSPLHF
V: TRBV12-5; D: NA; size: NA; J: TRBJ2-7; DNA: TGTGCTAGTGGAGCGGACGTATACGAGCAGTACTTC; CDR3: CASGADVYEQYF
V: TRBV11-2; D: TRBD2; size: NA; J: TRBJ2-7; DNA: TGTGCCAGCACCCTACGGGGGGGGTCCTACGAGCAGTACTTC; CDR3: CASTLRGGSYEQYF
V: TRBV27; D: NA; size: NA; J: TRBJ1-1; DNA: TGTGCCAGCAGTTCTCGGGGGAGACCTGAAGCTTTCTTT; CDR3: CASSSRGRPEAFF
V: TRBV6-4; D: NA; size: NA; J: TRBJ1-4; DNA: TGTGCCAGCAGTGACTCCACCAGGACTAATGAAAAACTGTTTTTT; CDR3: CASSDSTRTNEKLFF
V: TRBV19; D: NA; size: NA; J: TRBJ1-1; DNA: TGTGCCAGTAGTTTCGGGGGGCATAGGAACACTGAAGCTTTCTTT; CDR3: CASSFGGHRNTEAFF
V: TRBV2; D: TRBD2; size: NA; J: TRBJ2-1; DNA: TGTGCCAGCAGTCTTATCGGGGGGGGACTAGCGGGCTCCTACAATGAGCAGTTCTTC; CDR3: CASSLIGGGLAGSYNEQFF
V: TRBV6-5; D: NA; size: NA; J: TRBJ2-7; DNA: TGTGCCAGCAGTTACTTCGGGGAAAGGTACGAGCAGTACTTC; CDR3: CASSYFGERYEQYF
V: TRBV19; D: TRBD1; size: NA; J: TRBJ1-2; DNA: TGTGCCAGTAGTATGCGACGACAGGGGGCGGATGGCTACACCTTC; CDR3: CASSMRRQGADGYTF
V: TRBV10-3; D: NA; size: NA; J: TRBJ1-5; DNA: TGTGCCATTTCAACAGGTTTTAGCAATCAGCCCCAGCATTTT; CDR3: CAISTGFSNQPQHF
V: TRBV30; D: TRBD1; size: NA; J: TRBJ1-2; DNA: TGTGCCTGGAGAACCCGACAGGGGAGAGATGGCTACACCTTC; CDR3: CAWRTRQGRDGYTF
V: TRBV25-1; D: NA; size: NA; J: TRBJ1-1; DNA: TGTGCCAGCAGTGAATTTCGGGGTTATGCCGAAGCTTTCTTT; CDR3: CASSEFRGYAEAFF
V: TRBV27; D: TRBD1; size: NA; J: TRBJ2-7; DNA: TGTGCCAGCAACCCAAAAGGTGAAGGGGGCGCCCACGAGCAGTACTTC; CDR3: CASNPKGEGGAHEQYF
V: TRBV19; D: TRBD2; size: NA; J: TRBJ2-1; DNA: TGTGCCAGTAGTCCGGGACTAGCGGGGCCCGCGGAGCAGTTCTTC; CDR3: CASSPGLAGPAEQFF
V: TRBV6-5; D: TRBD2; size: NA; J: TRBJ2-1; DNA: TGTGCCAGCAGTTCGTCTAGCGGGCTTCATCACAATGAGCAGTTCTTC; CDR3: CASSSSSGLHHNEQFF
V: TRBV29-1; D: NA; size: NA; J: TRBJ2-7; DNA: TGCAGCGTTGAAGTGTCCGCCTACGAGCAGTACTTC; CDR3: CSVEVSAYEQYF
V: TRBV27; D: NA; size: NA; J: TRBJ1-2; DNA: TGTGCCAGCAGTTTTCGAGCTAACTATGGCTACACCTTC; CDR3: CASSFRANYGYTF